These 22 T cell receptor beta chains originate from one sample sequenced in a study of Ad26.COV2.S vaccination and SARS-CoV-2 variants. The treatment denotes: roughly 19 received Ad26.COV2.S at low or high dose, single or two shots; several received placebo; per-sample allocation not given. Sampling was done on day 63 after the first vaccine or placebo injection. The repertoire was sequenced with immunoSEQ multiplex PCR; TCRdb's copy has only in-frame clones and lacks some. The sample records about 400,000 clones, around 91% being singletons. The sample here was peripheral blood, taken in a trial of Ad26.COV2.S vaccine versus placebo. These receptors came from a person between 18 and 65 years old who received the Ad26.COV2.S COVID-19 vaccine or a placebo.

The CDR3 coding sequence is TGTGCCAGCAGTGACGACAGGTACTCCTACGAGCAGTACTTC. This sequence encodes CASSDDRYSYEQYF. The V call is TRBV6-1, the J call TRBJ2-7; a possible D gene is TRBD1 (6 bases). Trimming took off 3 bases at V and 0 bases at J, with 9 bases between the two ends. This CDR3 spans 14 amino acids. The germline gives CDR1 MNHNS, CDR2 SASEGT.

The DNA for the CDR3 is TGTGCCACCAGCAGAGATCGACAGGGTGCCTACGAGCAGTACTTC. As protein: CATSRDRQGAYEQYF. The chain has TRBV15 and TRBJ2-7, with 7 bases aligning to TRBD1. There are 15 residues in the CDR3. Germline CDR1 is LNHNV and CDR2 is YYDKDF (reference sequence). With V trimmed by 0 bases and J by 2 bases, 4 bases remained unmatched. Full variable domain (remainder filled in from reference TRBV15 and TRBJ2-7): DAMVIQNPRYQVTQFGKPVTLSCSQTLNHNVMYWYQQKSSQAPKLLFHYYDKDFNNEADTPDNFQSRRPNTSFCFLDIRSPGLGDTAMYLCATSRDRQGAYEQYFGPGTRLTVT.

The chain is built from TRBV2 and TRBJ2-5; D is uncertain. V was cut by 0 bases and J by 3 bases, with 8 bases left in between. The CDR3 extends over 14 amino acids. The germline V gene has CDR1 SNHLY and CDR2 FYNNEI. The CDR3 spells CASSEARAKETQYF. DNA for the CDR3: TGTGCCAGCAGTGAAGCGCGTGCGAAAGAGACCCAGTACTTC.

The CDR3 sequence is CASSDGLASYEQYF. CDR3 DNA sequence: TGCGCCAGCAGTGATGGACTAGCTTCCTACGAGCAGTACTTC. V is TRBV10-2 and J is TRBJ2-7, with TRBD2 matching 8 bases. Germline loops: CDR1 WSHSY, CDR2 SAAADI. The CDR3 contains 14 residues. V shed 3 bases and J 1 base; nucleotides not matched to a gene: 2.

This clone showed up just once. The V gene is TRBV9, the J gene TRBJ2-2; the match to TRBD2 covers 7 bases. Germline loops: CDR1 SGDLS, CDR2 YYNGEE. With V trimmed by 0 bases and J by 1 base, 6 bases remained unmatched. This CDR3 is 17 amino acids long. The CDR3 DNA follows: TGTGCCAGCAGCGTAGACCCGGGACTACAGAACACCGGGGAGCTGTTTTTT. Translating gives CASSVDPGLQNTGELFF.

The V gene is TRBV25-1, the J gene TRBJ2-2; D gene uncertain. Germline CDR1 and CDR2: MGHDK and SYGVNS. The V end was cut by 8 bases, the J end by 6 bases, with 13 bases between. There are 13 residues in the CDR3. CDR3 in amino acids: CASAPAAPGELFF. The CDR3 coding sequence is TGTGCCAGCGCGCCTGCGGCTCCCGGGGAGCTGTTTTTT.

The gene calls are TRBV5-6 and TRBJ1-5; D is uncertain. V shed 5 bases and J shed 5 bases, with 14 bases lying between them. CDR1 and CDR2 from the germline V gene are SGHDT and YYEEEE. The CDR3 has 14 amino acids. The CDR3 loop is CASSGRQLDQPQHF. The CDR3 DNA sequence: TGTGCCAGCAGTGGGAGGCAGCTCGATCAGCCCCAGCATTTT.

This chain connects TRBV5-1 to TRBJ2-5; the match to TRBD1 covers 7 bases. The CDR3 has 14 residues. Germline CDR1 SGHRS, CDR2 YFSETQ. V was pared by 4 bases and J by 5 bases, with 8 bases of the junction left unmatched. In nucleotides, the CDR3 is TGCGCCAGCAGCGTAGACAGGGAGTTTGAGACCCAGTACTTC. Its protein product is CASSVDREFETQYF.

V is TRBV4-2 and J is TRBJ2-1, with D hard to call. CDR3 size: 15 residues. The V gene's germline CDR1 is LGHNA and CDR2 YNFKEQ. V lost 0 bases to trimming and J lost 8 bases, with 14 bases between them. The CDR3 region has the DNA TGTGCCAGCAGCCAAGACCCCTCGAGCTCTCATGAGCAGTTCTTC. It specifies CASSQDPSSSHEQFF.

The chain uses TRBV29-1 and TRBJ1-4; tentatively, D is TRBD1 (6 bases). V shed 7 bases and J shed 7 bases, with 16 bases lying between them. Germline values: CDR1 SQVTM, CDR2 ANQGSEA. This CDR3 contains 13 residues. The chain's CDR3 is CSATGRGGEKLFF. The CDR3 DNA reads as TGCAGCGCTACCGGGAGGGGGGGTGAAAAACTGTTTTTT.

CDR3 bases: TGTGCCAGCAGGATTGGGGCGGCCTCGAGGGGCTACACCTTC. This encodes CASRIGAASRGYTF. The chain carries TRBV28 and TRBJ1-2, with D perhaps matching TRBD1 (5 bases). The CDR3 is made up of 14 amino acids. V was pared by 6 bases and J by 8 bases, with 19 bases between. Germline CDR1 is MDHEN and CDR2 is SYDVKM.

V is TRBV30 and J is TRBJ2-3; D is unresolved. The CDR3 length is 11 residues. Between the trimmed V and J ends, which lost 1 base and 6 bases, there was a span of 5 bases. CDR1 is GTSNPN and CDR2 is SVGIG in the germline V gene (reference sequence). CDR3 protein: CAWSGKDTQYF. As DNA, the CDR3 is TGTGCCTGGAGTGGGAAGGATACGCAGTATTTT.

The rearrangement links TRBV27 to TRBJ2-1; D remains ambiguous. The CDR3 is made up of 15 amino acids. Germline loops: CDR1 MNHEY, CDR2 SMNVEV (reference sequence). Deletions cut 7 bases from V and 0 bases from J, with 13 bases between. This CDR3 is CASKSRASSYNEQFF. CDR3 nucleotides: TGTGCCAGCAAGTCGCGCGCGAGCTCCTACAATGAGCAGTTCTTC.

The chain combines TRBV5-4 with TRBJ2-5; 11 bases match TRBD1. CDR1 is SGHNT, CDR2 YYREEE, per germline (reference sequence). The length of the CDR3 is 16 residues. J gave up 1 base and V 2 bases, and 4 bases lay outside the gene matches. The DNA for the CDR3 is TGTGCCAGCAGCTTTGGACAGGGGGCGGGCCAAGAGACCCAGTACTTC. Translated: CASSFGQGAGQETQYF.

This chain links TRBV7-3 with TRBJ2-1; 9 bases line up with TRBD2. The CDR3 runs 15 residues. Germline trimming cut 5 bases from V and 4 bases from J; bases unmatched to any gene: 6. Germline values: CDR1 SGHTA, CDR2 FQGTGA. The CDR3 DNA is TGTGCCAGCAGCCCCTCGGCGGGAGGGTACAATGAGCAGTTCTTC. It codes for CASSPSAGGYNEQFF.

The J gene is TRBJ2-7, the V gene TRBV5-6; D remains unclear. The CDR3 is made up of 13 amino acids. Germline V gives CDR1 SGHDT, CDR2 YYEEEE. Trimming stripped 3 bases from V and 4 bases from J, with 11 bases between. CDR3 nucleotides: TGTGCCAGCAGCTCGGGCCTGAGATACGAGCAGTACTTC. The encoded protein is CASSSGLRYEQYF.

This clone was counted once. This rearrangement joins TRBV7-2 to TRBJ2-1, with TRBD2 matching 10 bases. The CDR3 runs 21 residues. The germline V gene encodes CDR1 SGHTA and CDR2 FQGNSA. With V trimmed by 0 bases and J by 0 bases, 14 bases remained unmatched. For the CDR3, the DNA is TGTGCCAGCAGCTTAGCCGTACCGGGACTAGCGACAACAAGCTCCTACAATGAGCAGTTCTTC. Its translation: CASSLAVPGLATTSSYNEQFF.

V is TRBV28 and J is TRBJ1-2, with TRBD1 matching 8 bases. V lost 5 bases, J lost 0 bases, and 5 bases stayed unmatched. In germline, CDR1 is MDHEN, CDR2 SYDVKM. This CDR3 has 15 amino acids. The CDR3 sequence: CASSPRQGPNYGYTF. The CDR3 coding sequence is TGTGCCAGCAGTCCTCGACAGGGGCCTAACTATGGCTACACCTTC.

This clone was found a few times. The chain combines TRBV6-4 with TRBJ2-3; 7 bases align to TRBD2. Germline V gene sequence: CDR1 MRHNA, CDR2 SNTAGT. Trimming took 2 bases from V and 1 from J; bases not matched to a gene: 6. This CDR3 contains 16 residues. As DNA, the CDR3 is TGTGCCAGCAGTGACGGCGGGGGTGCGGGCACAGATACGCAGTATTTT. Protein product: CASSDGGGAGTDTQYF.

The rearrangement joins TRBV28 to TRBJ2-6; D gene uncertain. The length of the CDR3 is 16 residues. V lost 0 bases to trimming and J lost 1 base, with 7 bases between them. The germline gives CDR1 MDHEN, CDR2 SYDVKM. In DNA form, the CDR3 reads TGTGCCAGCAGTTTATGGGTGGGGTCTGGGGCCAACGTCCTGACTTTC. Its translation: CASSLWVGSGANVLTF.

The V and J genes are TRBV9 and TRBJ2-1, with 7 bases identical to TRBD2. This CDR3 is 16 amino acids long. Germline CDR1 reads SGDLS; CDR2 reads YYNGEE. Trimming at V came to 0 bases and at J to 5 bases, leaving 8 bases not matched to a gene. CDR3 in amino acids: CASSVGGTSANNEQFF. As DNA, the CDR3 is TGTGCCAGCAGCGTAGGAGGTACTAGCGCCAACAATGAGCAGTTCTTC.

The gene calls are TRBV10-2 and TRBJ1-5, with D tentatively TRBD1 (5 bases). V lost 0 bases to trimming and J lost 0 bases, with 15 bases between them. Germline V gene sequence: CDR1 WSHSY, CDR2 SAAADI. This CDR3 comprises 18 residues. The CDR3 DNA sequence: TGCGCCAGCAGTGAGTCGATATGGTCCAGGGCTAGCAATCAGCCCCAGCATTTT. Its protein is CASSESIWSRASNQPQHF.